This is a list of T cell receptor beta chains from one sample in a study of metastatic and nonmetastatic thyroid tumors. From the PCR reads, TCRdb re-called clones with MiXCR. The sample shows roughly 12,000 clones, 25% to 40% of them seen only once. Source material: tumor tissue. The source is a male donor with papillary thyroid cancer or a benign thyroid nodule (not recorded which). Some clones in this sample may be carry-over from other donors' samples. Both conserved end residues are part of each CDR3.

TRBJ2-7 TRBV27 CASSSGLRYEQYF
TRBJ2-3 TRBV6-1 CASSEEGGGTDTQYF
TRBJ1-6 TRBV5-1 CASSFVPF
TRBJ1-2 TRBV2 CASSAGIKLGYTF
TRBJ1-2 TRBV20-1 CSARDRGTGVYGYTF
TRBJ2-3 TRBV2 CASSEYAGGMYNTQYF
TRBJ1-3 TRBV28 CASSLFDGYSGNTIYF
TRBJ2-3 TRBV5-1 CDSSCGRGSDTQYF
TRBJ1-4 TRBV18 CASSPGNTNEKLFF
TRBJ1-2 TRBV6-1 CASSSPGQGNYGYTF
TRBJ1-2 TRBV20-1 CSAEGTGGGQGYAF
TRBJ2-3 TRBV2 CASTLQGGRPDTQYF
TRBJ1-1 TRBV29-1 CSVDRNTEAFF
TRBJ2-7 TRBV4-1 CASSQVSGLGTYEQYF
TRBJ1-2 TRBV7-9 CASSDPGQIYGYTF
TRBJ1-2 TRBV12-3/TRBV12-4 CPSSSPQTGRYTF
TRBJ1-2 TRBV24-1 CATSAGNYGYTF
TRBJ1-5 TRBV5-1 CASSLGQGGSQPQHF
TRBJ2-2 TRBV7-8 CASSLYRQLAGTNTGELFF
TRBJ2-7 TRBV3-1 CASSLAPTYEQYF
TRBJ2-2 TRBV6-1 CASSESVGANTGELFF
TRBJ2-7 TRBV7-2 CASSPGLRSYEQYF
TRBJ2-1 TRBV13 CASSPSTSGSYLDEQFF
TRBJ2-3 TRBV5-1 CASSWTGQEGDTQYF
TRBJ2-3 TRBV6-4 CASSARPGRTDTQYF
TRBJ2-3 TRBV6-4 CASSDGTNTDTQYF
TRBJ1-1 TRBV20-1 CSARQGMNTEAFF
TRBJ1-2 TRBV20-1 CSARDAGFETGYTF
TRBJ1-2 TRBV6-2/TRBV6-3 CASSGFPLGLANYGYTF
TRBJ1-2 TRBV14 CASSQVDSSKIYGYTF
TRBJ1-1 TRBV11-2 CASRKGQTNTEAFF
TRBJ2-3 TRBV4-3 CASSQLPPGGQGYPDTQYF
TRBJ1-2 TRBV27 CASSLGGGADGYTF
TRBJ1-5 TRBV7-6 CASSETQGGQPQHF
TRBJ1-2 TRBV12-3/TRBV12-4 CASSSVNYGYTF
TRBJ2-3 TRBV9 CASSVAPPGMGTDTQYF
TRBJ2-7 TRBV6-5 CASSYSGVSYEQYF
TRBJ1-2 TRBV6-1 CASSERDNYGYTF
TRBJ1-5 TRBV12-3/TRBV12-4 CASRGLGGPQHF
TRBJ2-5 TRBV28 CASRPGTGEETQYF
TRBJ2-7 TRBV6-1 CASSSDGYEQYF
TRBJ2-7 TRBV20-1 CSARTYYEQYF
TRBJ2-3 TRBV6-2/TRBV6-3 CASRPTGVDTQYF
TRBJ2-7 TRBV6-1 CASSRGTRQYF
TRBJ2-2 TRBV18 CASSPGRGETGELFF
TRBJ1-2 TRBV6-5 CASIYQSGGGYGYTF
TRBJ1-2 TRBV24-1 CATSDATGPGGYTF
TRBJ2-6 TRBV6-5 CASSYGSGANVLTF
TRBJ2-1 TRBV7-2 CASSWGFGGQSSYNEQFF
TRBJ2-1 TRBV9 CASSSATKWGSHNEQFF
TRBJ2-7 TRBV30 CAWSALGTRLGSSEQYF
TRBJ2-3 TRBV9 CASSVRSGGPTDTQYF
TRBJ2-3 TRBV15 CASSRDLSGTNRDTQYF
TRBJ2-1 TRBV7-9 CASSLFGSGIEQFF
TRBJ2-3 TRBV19 CASSLGTSGSLSDTQYF
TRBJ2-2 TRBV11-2 CASSPREGGNTGELFF
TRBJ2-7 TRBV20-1 CSASPSGASYEQYF
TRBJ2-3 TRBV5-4 CASSLGGAGPTDTQYF
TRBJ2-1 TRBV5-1 CASSGEAGFGYNEQFF
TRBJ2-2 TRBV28 CASSVSGSNTGELFF